One sample yielded the 26 T cell receptor beta chains listed below, sequenced in a study of CD8+ T cells in alopecia areata. The sequencing template was cDNA reverse transcribed from extracted RNA. Libraries were prepared by immunoSEQ multiplex PCR; TCRdb keeps only in-frame clonotypes and omits some of them. The data show under 200,000 clones, about three fifths seen once. Treatment noted: oral pan-JAK inhibitor, 5-10 mg twice daily. The sequencing here drew on CD4+ T cells sorted from blood, taken at week 4, from a patient treated with tofacitinib. Every receptor here comes from a human donor with alopecia areata.

This clone was detected only once. J is TRBJ1-2 and V is TRBV2; the D is unclear. The V end lost 3 bases, the J end lost 2 bases, and 4 bases lay between the germline ends. CDR3 length: 12 amino acids. The germline CDR1 and CDR2 sequences are SNHLY and FYNNEI. The chain's CDR3 is CASSERNYGYTF. The DNA of the CDR3 is TGTGCCAGCAGTGAGAGGAACTATGGCTACACCTTC. The full variable domain, in which reference TRBV2 and TRBJ1-2 provide the parts outside the CDR3, is EPEVTQTPSHQVTQMGQEVILRCVPISNHLYFYWYRQILGQKVEFLVSFYNNEISEKSEIFDDQFSVERPDGSNFTLKIRSTKLEDSAMYFCASSERNYGYTFGSGTRLTVV.

V gene TRBV14 combines with J gene TRBJ2-3; tentative D call: TRBD2 (6 bases). There are 16 residues in the CDR3. Trimming shortened V by 4 bases and J by 6 bases, and 20 bases separated the two germline ends. Germline V gene data show CDR1 as SGHDN and CDR2 as FVKESK. Here the CDR3 reads CASSPRPGVPVDTQYF. The CDR3 nucleotides are TGTGCCAGCAGCCCCCGACCGGGAGTTCCAGTGGATACGCAGTATTTT.

The chain joins TRBV7-2 to TRBJ2-3, with TRBD2 as a possible D gene (5 bases). The CDR3 covers 13 residues. V shed 5 bases and J shed 1 base, with 7 bases lying between them. Germline loops: CDR1 SGHTA, CDR2 FQGNSA. The CDR3 loop reads CASSPGGTDTQYF. In DNA form, the CDR3 reads TGTGCCAGCAGCCCCGGGGGCACAGATACGCAGTATTTT.

The chain employs TRBV4-1 and TRBJ1-2; the match to TRBD1 covers 10 bases. The J segment lost 7 bases and the V segment lost 3 bases, leaving 8 bases of the junction unmatched. From germline, CDR1 is MGHRA and CDR2 YSYEKL. The CDR3 has 15 residues. CDR3 protein: CASSQPKDRGFGYTF. CDR3 sequence (DNA): TGCGCCAGCAGCCAGCCCAAGGACAGGGGGTTTGGCTACACCTTC.

This clone has a handful of counts. Other DNA sequences in this specimen translate into the identical CDR3. This chain connects TRBV7-9 to TRBJ1-1, with TRBD1 as a possible D gene (5 bases). With 2 bases removed from V and 3 bases from J, the gap between germline ends came to 10 bases. The germline V gene encodes CDR1 SEHNR and CDR2 FQNEAQ (reference sequence). The CDR3 extends over 14 amino acids. The DNA for the CDR3 is TGTGCCAGCAGCTTATATGGGGGAGACACTGAAGCTTTCTTT. Its translation: CASSLYGGDTEAFF.

This clone came up once. The chain recombines TRBV25-1 with TRBJ2-5; 9 nucleotides agree with TRBD1. V was pared by 5 bases and J by 2 bases, with 6 bases of the junction left unmatched. The CDR3 is made up of 15 amino acids. From germline, CDR1 is MGHDK and CDR2 SYGVNS. The CDR3 protein is CASSKGTGQQETQYF. In nucleotides, the CDR3 is TGTGCCAGCAGTAAAGGGACAGGGCAGCAAGAGACCCAGTACTTC.

The chain uses TRBV5-4 and TRBJ2-7; 8 positions agree with TRBD1. The V and J ends lost 3 bases and 4 bases, in that order; junction bases with no gene match: 6. Germline lookup yields CDR1 SGHNT and CDR2 YYREEE (reference sequence). The CDR3 has 14 amino acids. CDR3 residues: CASSSVRGRYEQYF. In nucleotides, the CDR3 is TGTGCCAGCAGCTCTGTCAGGGGGCGTTACGAGCAGTACTTC.

This chain connects TRBV6-1 to TRBJ2-7, with D uncertain. The germline gives CDR1 MNHNS, CDR2 SASEGT. V gave up 6 bases and J gave up 0 bases, with 12 bases separating them. The CDR3 totals 14 residues. The CDR3 region is CASSLNPLSYEQYF. As DNA, the CDR3 is TGTGCCAGCAGCCTCAATCCCCTCTCCTACGAGCAGTACTTC.

V is TRBV29-1 and J is TRBJ1-1, with TRBD1 matching 7 bases. Germline V gives CDR1 SQVTM, CDR2 ANQGSEA. The CDR3 totals 19 residues. J gave up 0 bases and V 3 bases, and 19 bases lay outside the gene matches. The CDR3 region is CSVDLGWTGLSDLNTEAFF. CDR3 sequence (DNA): TGCAGCGTTGACTTAGGCTGGACAGGCCTTTCCGATCTGAACACTGAAGCTTTCTTT.

J is TRBJ1-2 and V is TRBV29-1; 7 positions agree with TRBD1. Germline-derived CDR1 and CDR2 are SQVTM and ANQGSEA. Unmatched junction bases numbered 2, after V lost 6 bases and J lost 7 bases. The CDR3 has 10 amino acids. The CDR3 region has the DNA TGCAGCGTGACAGGGCCTGGCTACACCTTC. Its protein product is CSVTGPGYTF.

The V and J genes are TRBV27 and TRBJ2-7, with TRBD1 identical over 10 bases. The V segment lost 5 bases and the J segment 0 bases; nucleotides outside the gene matches: 10. The CDR3 contains 17 residues. CDR1 is MNHEY and CDR2 is SMNVEV in the germline V gene (reference sequence). The CDR3 DNA sequence: TGTGCCAGCAGTCGGGGCCGGGGACAGGGGCCCTCCTACGAGCAGTACTTC. Its translation is CASSRGRGQGPSYEQYF.

This rearrangement joins TRBV7-9 to TRBJ2-2, with 10 bases identical to TRBD2. V shed 5 bases and J 4 bases; nucleotides not matched to a gene: 10. The CDR3 covers 17 residues. CDR1 is SEHNR and CDR2 is FQNEAQ in the germline V gene (reference sequence). CDR3 amino acids: CASSETSGRSTTGELFF. As DNA, the CDR3 is TGTGCCAGCAGCGAGACTAGCGGGCGTTCAACCACCGGGGAGCTGTTTTTT. Based on the CDR3 plus reference TRBV7-9 and TRBJ2-2, the full variable domain is DTGVSQNPRHKITKRGQNVTFRCDPISEHNRLYWYRQTLGQGPEFLTYFQNEAQLEKSRLLSDRFSAERPKGSFSTLEIQRTEQGDSAMYLCASSETSGRSTTGELFFGEGSRLTVL.

The CDR3: CASSPEYNTEAFF. The CDR3 DNA sequence: TGTGCCAGCAGCCCGGAATACAACACTGAAGCTTTCTTT. This chain uses TRBV7-3 with TRBJ1-1; the D is unclear. The CDR3 totals 13 residues. V lost 5 bases to trimming and J lost 2 bases, with 9 bases between them. From germline, CDR1 is SGHTA and CDR2 FQGTGA.

This sequence joins TRBV29-1 and TRBJ2-7; no reliable D call. Germline V CDR1 and CDR2: SQVTM, ANQGSEA. The CDR3 is 12 residues long. Trimming shortened V by 4 bases and J by 0 bases, and 7 bases separated the two germline ends. The CDR3 nucleotides read TGCAGCGTTGGCGGTTACTCCTACGAGCAGTACTTC. This encodes CSVGGYSYEQYF.

The chain combines TRBV5-1 with TRBJ1-5; possibly TRBD1 for D (6 bases). The CDR3 has 15 amino acids. Trimming cost V 4 bases and J 4 bases, with 15 bases left between them. CDR1 is SGHRS, CDR2 YFSETQ, per germline. The CDR3 spells CASSPGQGTNQPQHF. The CDR3 region has the DNA TGCGCCAGCAGCCCGGGACAAGGTACGAATCAGCCCCAGCATTTT.

This clone was found a few times. The same CDR3 can be traced to other DNA sequences in this sample. The CDR3 DNA is TGTGCCAGCAGAGGGACAGGGGGAGGTCAGCCCCAGCATTTT. Its protein is CASRGTGGGQPQHF. The chain couples TRBV6-5 to TRBJ1-5, with 11 bases fitting TRBD1. This CDR3 has 14 residues. CDR1 MNHEY and CDR2 SVGAGI come from the germline V gene. V shed 6 bases and J 6 bases; nucleotides not matched to a gene: 4.

V is TRBV29-1 and J is TRBJ2-5; 7 nucleotides align to TRBD1. Germline CDR1 reads SQVTM; CDR2 reads ANQGSEA. With V trimmed by 4 bases and J by 5 bases, 4 bases remained unmatched. This CDR3 region has 12 residues. CDR3 DNA: TGCAGCGTTGGACAGGGCTACGAGACCCAGTACTTC. It translates to CSVGQGYETQYF.

The gene calls are TRBV4-3 and TRBJ1-1, with D tentatively TRBD1 (5 bases). Germline V lookup: CDR1 LGHNA, CDR2 YSLEER. CDR3 length: 14 amino acids. The V gene lost 4 bases and the J gene lost 4 bases, with 13 bases spanning the gap. CDR3 in DNA: TGCGCCAGCAGCCGGCGTATGGGGGGCACTGAAGCTTTCTTT. This codes for CASSRRMGGTEAFF.

This clone was counted a few times. The DNA of the CDR3 is TGCAGCGTTGAAGAGGTCCTGGCCGCGTATGAAGCTTTCTTT. It specifies CSVEEVLAAYEAFF. The J gene is TRBJ1-1, the V gene TRBV29-1; D not resolved. V was pared by 0 bases and J by 7 bases, with 15 bases between. Germline values: CDR1 SQVTM, CDR2 ANQGSEA. This CDR3 spans 14 amino acids.

This chain connects TRBV2 to TRBJ2-7, with 9 nucleotides matching TRBD1. This CDR3 is built from 14 residues. Germline lookup yields CDR1 SNHLY and CDR2 FYNNEI. Trimming cost V 8 bases and J 1 base; bases outside gene matches: 6. CDR3 sequence reads: CASLLDRGSYEQYF. The DNA for the CDR3 is TGTGCCAGCTTGTTGGACAGGGGATCCTACGAGCAGTACTTC.

This clone was found a few times. V and J are TRBV6-5 and TRBJ2-3; D gene uncertain. V lost 4 bases to trimming and J lost 5 bases, with 10 bases between them. Germline values: CDR1 MNHEY, CDR2 SVGAGI. CDR3 length: 13 residues. CDR3 sequence: CASSSATRDTQYF. CDR3 nucleotide sequence: TGTGCCAGCAGTTCCGCGACAAGAGATACGCAGTATTTT.

This clone was detected only a few times. The chain employs TRBV7-9 and TRBJ1-3; D gene unclear. The CDR3 is 15 residues long. Germline CDR1 and CDR2: SEHNR and FQNEAQ (reference sequence). Trimming pared 5 bases from V and 1 base from J, leaving 12 bases between. CDR3 sequence: CASSRTDSSGNTIYF. The CDR3 DNA is TGTGCCAGCAGCCGTACAGATTCTTCTGGAAACACCATATATTTT.

This clone was found a few times. The chain combines TRBV15 with TRBJ1-6; TRBD1 aligns across 7 bases. V shed 3 bases, J shed 9 bases, and the junction held 5 bases outside the gene matches. Germline V CDR1 and CDR2: LNHNV, YYDKDF (reference sequence). The CDR3 extends over 14 amino acids. The CDR3 DNA reads TGTGCCACCAGCAGGGTCAGGGGGAGTTCACCCCTCCACTTT. Protein sequence: CATSRVRGSSPLHF.

The rearrangement joins TRBV5-1 to TRBJ2-7; 9 bases map to TRBD1. Germline V gene data show CDR1 as SGHRS and CDR2 as YFSETQ. J lost 5 bases, V lost 4 bases, and 7 bases had no gene match. The CDR3 runs to 14 residues. The CDR3 sequence: CASSPRQGGNEQYF. The CDR3 region has the DNA TGCGCCAGCAGCCCCAGACAGGGGGGTAACGAGCAGTACTTC.

V usage is TRBV25-1 and J usage is TRBJ1-2; TRBD1 agrees at 8 bases. Germline assignment: CDR1 MGHDK and CDR2 SYGVNS. The J segment lost 8 bases and the V segment lost 6 bases, leaving 8 bases of the junction unmatched. This CDR3 has 13 amino acids. CDR3 loop: CASRDTGDRGYTF. CDR3 in DNA: TGTGCCAGCAGAGATACTGGGGACAGGGGCTACACCTTC.

The chain carries TRBV30 and TRBJ1-5, with TRBD1 matching 7 bases. The CDR3 runs 16 residues. The germline V gene encodes CDR1 GTSNPN and CDR2 SVGIG (reference sequence). V was pared by 2 bases and J by 2 bases, with 9 bases of the junction left unmatched. The DNA of the CDR3 is TGTGCCTGGAGTCTAACAGGGGAGGGGGGCAATCAGCCCCAGCATTTT. It translates to CAWSLTGEGGNQPQHF.